A selection of T cell receptor beta chains follows, all from one sample in a study of blood T cell repertoires in COVID-19. Here immunoSEQ multiplex PCR was the method, and the copy in TCRdb shows in-frame clones only, minus some. The sample holds fewer than 300,000 clones, less than 90% seen once. Sequencing was performed on peripheral blood. These receptor sequences come from a human donor in a cohort sampled during active COVID-19. Each CDR3 is given with its conserved first and last residue. The order of the fields is D gene, J gene, V gene, clone size, CDR3 protein, CDR3 DNA. The D gene is left open where the match is weak. Size tells how often a clone was seen (once, few, many) or the class of an expanded clone, and some rows leave it out.

NA TRBJ2-5 TRBV9 NA CASSVDPGKTQYF TGTGCCAGCAGCGTAGATCCGGGAAAGACCCAGTACTTC
TRBD2 TRBJ2-1 TRBV2 few CASSASGTRHNEQFF TGTGCCAGCAGTGCCTCCGGGACTAGACACAATGAGCAGTTCTTC
TRBD1 TRBJ2-2 TRBV5-1 NA CASSSGQPTGELFF TGCGCCAGCAGCTCGGGACAGCCCACCGGGGAGCTGTTTTTT
TRBD1 TRBJ2-2 TRBV19 NA CASSDRENTGELFF TGTGCCAGTAGCGACAGGGAGAACACCGGGGAGCTGTTTTTT
NA TRBJ2-3 TRBV7-9 NA CASSLSVGRGDTQYF TGTGCCAGCAGCTTATCGGTAGGGCGGGGAGATACGCAGTATTTT
TRBD1 TRBJ1-2 TRBV24-1 few CATSETGVQGYTF TGTGCCACCAGCGAAACAGGGGTTCAGGGCTACACCTTC
TRBD2 TRBJ2-5 TRBV7-9 NA CASSLGTSGRTRETQYF TGTGCCAGCAGCCTGGGGACTAGCGGGAGAACCCGGGAGACCCAGTACTTC
NA TRBJ1-4 TRBV3-1/TRBV3-2 NA CASSPLGGKLFF TGTGCCAGCAGCCCCCTCGGGGGGAAACTGTTTTTT
NA TRBJ2-1 TRBV25-1 NA CASSAPGSGQREQFF TGTGCCAGCAGCGCCCCAGGGTCAGGGCAAAGGGAGCAGTTCTTC
TRBD1 TRBJ2-5 TRBV11-2 NA CASSLGGQAGGETQYF TGTGCCAGCAGCTTAGGGGGACAGGCCGGGGGAGAGACCCAGTACTTC
NA TRBJ2-5 TRBV7-2 NA CASSPRSSETQYF TGTGCCAGCAGCCCCCGGAGTTCCGAGACCCAGTACTTC
NA TRBJ1-1 TRBV28 NA CASGRDTEAFF TGTGCCAGCGGGAGGGACACTGAAGCTTTCTTT
TRBD1 TRBJ1-5 TRBV27 once CASSIQGASNQPQHF TGTGCCAGCAGTATACAGGGGGCGAGCAATCAGCCCCAGCATTTT
NA TRBJ1-5 TRBV15 NA CATSRDLYALNQPQHF TGTGCCACCAGCAGAGATCTATACGCCTTGAATCAGCCCCAGCATTTT
NA TRBJ2-7 TRBV3-1/TRBV3-2 few CASSFSTYEQYF TGTGCCAGCAGCTTTAGCACCTACGAGCAGTACTTC
NA TRBJ2-2 TRBV5-6 NA CASSSTGKGNTGELFF TGTGCCAGCAGCTCTACAGGGAAGGGGAACACCGGGGAGCTGTTTTTT
TRBD2 TRBJ2-5 TRBV3-1/TRBV3-2 NA CASSRGLAGPQETQYF TGTGCCAGCAGCCGGGGACTAGCGGGACCCCAAGAGACCCAGTACTTC
NA TRBJ2-7 TRBV3-1/TRBV3-2 NA CASRGGASEQYF TGTGCCAGCAGGGGGGGGGCCTCCGAGCAGTACTTC
NA TRBJ1-5 TRBV3-1/TRBV3-2 NA CASSQDHRGGNQPQHF TGTGCCAGCAGCCAAGATCATCGGGGAGGCAATCAGCCCCAGCATTTT
NA TRBJ1-5 TRBV10-3 NA CAISTGYSNQPQHF TGTGCCATATCGACAGGATATAGCAATCAGCCCCAGCATTTT
TRBD2 TRBJ2-3 TRBV7-8 once CASGEGLYTDTQYF TGTGCCAGTGGGGAGGGACTATACACAGATACGCAGTATTTT
TRBD2 TRBJ2-1 TRBV7-2 NA CASSPTIRTSGRIGEQFF TGTGCCAGCAGCCCGACGATTAGGACTAGCGGGAGAATCGGTGAGCAGTTCTTC
NA TRBJ1-1 TRBV4-1 NA CASSQDRSGKNRIGTEAFF TGCGCCAGCAGCCAAGATAGATCAGGGAAAAATAGAATAGGCACTGAAGCTTTCTTT
NA TRBJ2-1 TRBV5-1 NA CASNGLAHNEQFF TGCGCCAGCAATGGCTTAGCGCACAATGAGCAGTTCTTC
TRBD1 TRBJ2-7 TRBV7-8 NA CASSPGTGPYEQYF TGTGCCAGCAGCCCGGGGACAGGACCATACGAGCAGTACTTC
NA TRBJ2-3 TRBV9 once CASSAGSGSTDTQYF TGTGCCAGCAGCGCCGGGAGCGGGAGCACAGATACGCAGTATTTT
TRBD2 TRBJ2-1 TRBV28 NA CASSLLAGGPDEQFF TGTGCCAGCAGCCTCCTAGCGGGAGGGCCCGATGAGCAGTTCTTC
NA TRBJ1-5 TRBV19 once CASSDMGFGPQHF TGTGCCAGTAGCGACATGGGTTTTGGGCCCCAGCATTTT
TRBD1 TRBJ1-6 TRBV6-5 once CASRVTGGLNSPLHF TGTGCCAGCAGAGTAACAGGGGGTCTTAATTCACCCCTCCACTTT
TRBD1 TRBJ2-1 TRBV28 NA CASRPGQGANEQFF TGTGCCAGCAGGCCGGGACAGGGGGCGAATGAGCAGTTCTTC
NA TRBJ1-3 TRBV5-5 NA CASSLLTEVSGNTIYF TGTGCCAGCAGCTTGTTGACAGAAGTCTCTGGAAACACCATATATTTT
TRBD2 TRBJ2-2 TRBV7-2 NA CASRYVAGVVTGELFF TGTGCCAGCAGATATGTAGCGGGAGTGGTCACCGGGGAGCTGTTTTTT
NA TRBJ2-7 TRBV28 NA CACGEVHEQYF TGTGCCTGTGGTGAGGTCCACGAGCAGTACTTC
NA TRBJ1-4 TRBV27 NA CASSSGPRTEKLFF TGTGCCAGCAGTTCAGGGCCGAGGACTGAAAAACTGTTTTTT
NA TRBJ2-7 TRBV11-2 NA CASSLGHPGSYEQYF TGTGCCAGCAGCTTAGGTCACCCGGGCTCCTACGAGCAGTACTTC
TRBD1 TRBJ1-2 TRBV7-9 NA CASSPGDRTYGYTF TGTGCCAGCAGTCCAGGGGACAGAACTTATGGCTACACCTTC
NA TRBJ2-5 TRBV10-3 NA CAISRQVQETQYF TGTGCCATCAGTCGACAGGTCCAAGAGACCCAGTACTTC
NA TRBJ2-7 TRBV6-1 NA CASSEGTGRQGMQYF TGTGCCAGCAGTGAAGGAACGGGGCGGCAGGGGATGCAGTACTTC
NA TRBJ1-1 TRBV2 few CASSATGFPEAFF TGTGCCAGCAGCGCCACAGGTTTTCCCGAAGCTTTCTTT
NA TRBJ1-1 TRBV3-1/TRBV3-2 NA CASSQGHSRGNTEAFF TGTGCCAGCAGCCAAGGCCACTCCAGGGGGAACACTGAAGCTTTCTTT
NA TRBJ2-7 TRBV6-5 few CASTVGGVYEQYF TGTGCCAGCACTGTCGGGGGTGTCTACGAGCAGTACTTC
NA TRBJ2-7 TRBV7-2 NA CASNQGGAGDDEQYF TGTGCCAGCAACCAGGGGGGAGCGGGAGATGACGAGCAGTACTTC
TRBD1 TRBJ2-1 TRBV7-2 NA CASSFPGTGLREQFF TGTGCCAGCAGCTTCCCCGGGACAGGGCTAAGGGAGCAGTTCTTC
TRBD2 TRBJ2-2 TRBV25-1 NA CASSISGRTGELFF TGTGCCAGCAGTATTAGCGGGAGGACCGGGGAGCTGTTTTTT
NA TRBJ2-5 TRBV5-6 NA CASSLARQETQYF TGTGCCAGCAGCTTGGCGCGTCAAGAGACCCAGTACTTC
NA TRBJ1-3 TRBV5-1 NA CASSESPSGNTIYF TGCGCCAGCAGCGAAAGCCCATCTGGAAACACCATATATTTT
TRBD1 TRBJ1-4 TRBV27 NA CASSLGGTVSNEKLFF TGTGCCAGCAGTTTGGGCGGGACAGTGTCTAATGAAAAACTGTTTTTT
NA TRBJ1-3 TRBV18 NA CASSPPSGVRSSGNTIYF TGTGCCAGCTCACCCCCTTCCGGGGTTAGGTCCTCTGGAAACACCATATATTTT
TRBD2 TRBJ2-5 TRBV2 NA CASSGGRGLETQYF TGTGCCAGCAGTGGGGGGAGGGGCCTTGAGACCCAGTACTTC
NA TRBJ1-3 TRBV9 NA CASSVGGSADPYSGNTIYF TGTGCCAGCAGCGTAGGAGGTTCCGCAGACCCCTACTCTGGAAACACCATATATTTT
TRBD1 TRBJ2-1 TRBV5-6 NA CASSLGADRHNEQFF TGTGCCAGCAGCTTGGGTGCGGACAGGCACAATGAGCAGTTCTTC
NA TRBJ1-5 TRBV9 NA CASSGSVSNQPQHF TGTGCCAGCAGCGGGTCAGTTAGCAATCAGCCCCAGCATTTT
NA TRBJ2-3 TRBV6-1 NA CASSEHRFTDTQYF TGTGCCAGCAGTGAACACAGATTCACAGATACGCAGTATTTT
TRBD1 TRBJ1-1 TRBV9 NA CASSVGRTGVARTEAFF TGTGCCAGCAGCGTGGGTAGGACAGGGGTAGCGAGGACTGAAGCTTTCTTT
TRBD1 TRBJ1-6 TRBV5-1 NA CASSLGYRGEGSPLHF TGCGCCAGCAGCTTGGGCTACAGGGGGGAAGGTTCACCCCTCCACTTT
NA TRBJ1-1 TRBV6-4 NA CASSDSPGVTEAFF TGTGCCAGCAGTGACTCCCCAGGGGTAACTGAAGCTTTCTTT